The T cell receptor (beta chain) under discussion was sequenced for a study of response to subunit inactivated influenza vaccine listed by TCRdb under 2018. For the study in its entirety: To follow how T cells responded to a trivalent subunit inactivated influenza vaccine, the researchers relied on deep quantitative profiling of the T cell receptor repertoire.

This clonotype was seen a handful of times. There is no known antigen for this receptor. It has no much larger one-base neighbor in the sample; base qualities were not kept. Findings and caveats that apply to the study as a whole: The authors proposed that each seasonal influenza vaccination may bring in only a limited number of new T cells.

The CDR1 and CDR2 encoded by the germline V gene are SGHTA and FQGNSA. A distance of 17 bases separates the germline ends of V and J, which lose 5 bases and 3 bases respectively. Measured from the cysteine to the phenylalanine, the CDR3 is 15 residues long. Only CDR3 DNA is held: 45 bases, read in frame from base 1. The library was produced with RT-PCR. Sequencing was performed on an Illumina HiSeq 2500. Using fastp at Q25 and MiXCR, TCRdb reprocessed the public reads and kept productive beta chains. Merged by CDR3 protein, the rows form single entries marked with the most common genes and DNA. The sample has around 480,000 distinct CDR3 sequences on record, roughly 11% of them singletons. Approximately 12% of the sample is taken by the ten largest. The sample's time point label, decoded: approximately 47 days after influenza vaccine administration.

The sample consisted of PBMCs from blood, taken more than 35 days after vaccination. The chain links TRBV7-2 with TRBJ2-7; tentative D gene TRBD1, with 6 bases matching. This receptor was identified in a man aged 50 or older who received an inactivated influenza vaccine. Donor details come from another sample of the same person, matched by shared clones. This receptor has the CDR3 CASSHSTGTFYEQYF. The DNA sequence is given as TGTGCCAGCAGCCATAGTACCGGGACATTCTACGAGCAGTACTTC.